This TCR beta chain was retrieved from a study of blood T cells in healthy people across ages. Study observations and caveats: Percentage of naive T cells showed a strong correlation with TCR beta diversity. PBMCs went unsorted, and a conclusive naive versus antigen-experienced comparison was therefore prevented.

Per individual sample, total RNA of at least 5.5 micrograms was extracted. V shed 2 bases and J shed 3 bases, with 10 bases lying between them. Germline CDR1 GTSNPN, CDR2 SVGIG (reference sequence). The CDR3 runs to 13 residues. Next came a second PCR, run for about 6 to 12 cycles, which used a sample-barcoded 5' primer along with a J-beta primer mix. There were at least 3 million CDR3-containing paired-end reads obtained from each sample. TCRdb ran MiXCR on the 5' RACE reads and lists one entry per CDR3 protein. The repertoire holds 1.2 million to 1.5 million distinct CDR3 sequences, with approximately 42% as singletons. As to this clonotype: Its antigen is currently unknown.

The sample comprised blood. The rearrangement uses TRBV30 and TRBJ2-5, with unresolved D. The sequence was collected from a woman aged 18-35 years in good health. The CDR3 region is CAWSRRVKETQYF. The CDR3 nucleotides read TGTGCCTGGAGTAGAAGGGTTAAAGAGACCCAGTACTTC.